This T cell receptor (beta chain) came from a study of T cells in Graves' hyperthyroidism and ophthalmopathy. Study information: Once the initial diagnosis was made, peripheral blood was obtained before any treatment.

Thyroid ultrasound and orbital computed tomography, with clinical symptoms and serum thyroxine and TRAb, informed diagnoses. Initially, at the first diagnosis of hyperthyroidism and before any ophthalmopathy symptoms, blood was sampled. Study-wide points: Researchers report that a 13 V-J model separated ophthalmopathy from stable hyperthyroidism.

The germline gives CDR1 SGHVS, CDR2 FQNEAQ. The CDR3 consists of 15 residues. Unmatched junction bases numbered 0, after V lost 0 bases and J lost 2 bases. Amplification of TCR beta CDR3 regions was performed using RNA transcripts as template. Using the HTBI primer set, a first-round RT-PCR was run on the TCR CDR3. TCRdb redid the calling of the multiplex PCR reads with MiXCR, one entry per CDR3 protein. This table holds hundreds of thousands of distinct CDR3 sequences, approximately 18% found once. This clonotype was recorded at least ten times. No antigen is known for it. The rearrangement uses TRBV7-8 and TRBJ2-1, with 8 bases matching TRBD2. Sequenced sample: blood. This TCR derives from a woman aged 50 to 60 with Graves' hyperthyroidism that later progressed to Graves' ophthalmopathy. For the CDR3, the DNA is TGTGCCAGCAGCTTAGCGCGGGGGGCCTACAATGAGCAGTTCTTC. Protein product: CASSLARGAYNEQFF.